The 30 T cell receptor beta chains reported below all come from one sample, sequenced in a study of T cells in Graves' hyperthyroidism and ophthalmopathy (dated by TCRdb to about 2019). Library generation was performed with multiplex PCR. TCRdb records Illumina HiSeq 2000 as the sequencer. Amplification of TCR beta CDR3 regions was carried out from RNA transcripts. A first-round RT-PCR of the TCR CDR3 used the HTBI primer set with the Qiagen OneStep RT-PCR kit. TCRdb reprocessing: public reads trimmed at Q25 with fastp, clones called with MiXCR, in-frame beta chains kept. All rows with the same CDR3 protein become a single entry with the most common DNA and genes. The sample table contains approximately 410,000 distinct CDR3 sequences; only one count was recorded for 14% to 15% of them. Of the sample, approximately 13% falls within the top ten clones. Sequenced material: blood. The origin of the receptors is a man between 18 and 29 years old with Graves' ophthalmopathy.

This clonotype came up many times. The gene calls are TRBV28 and TRBJ1-4; a weak D match, TRBD1 (5 bases). CDR1 MDHEN and CDR2 SYDVKM come from the germline V gene. This CDR3 spans 14 amino acids. Trimming removed 2 bases from V and 5 bases from J, with 9 bases in between. Here the CDR3 DNA reads TGTGCCAGCAGTTTAGGGGGTCCAAATGAAAAACTGTTTTTT. Residues: CASSLGGPNEKLFF.

The rearrangement joins TRBV7-9 to TRBJ1-1; 7 bases align to TRBD1. The CDR3 extends over 13 amino acids. Germline V lookup: CDR1 SEHNR, CDR2 FQNEAQ (reference sequence). With V trimmed by 3 bases and J by 8 bases, 6 bases remained unmatched. The CDR3 DNA reads as TGTGCCAGCAGCTTTTCTTCGACAGGGGAAGCTTTCTTT. As protein: CASSFSSTGEAFF.

This clonotype was detected ten times or more. The chain links TRBV5-1 to TRBJ1-3; 7 positions match TRBD1. CDR1 and CDR2 (germline): SGHRS, YFSETQ. V lost 4 bases to trimming and J lost 3 bases; unmatched junction nucleotides: 4. This CDR3 region has 14 residues. The CDR3 loop reads CASSPRTGGNTIYF. The CDR3, as DNA: TGCGCCAGCAGCCCACGGACAGGTGGAAACACCATATATTTT.

This clonotype came up many times. The chain combines TRBV11-3 with TRBJ2-3; D remains unclear. CDR3 length: 14 amino acids. Germline V CDR1 and CDR2: SGHNT, YENEEA. V was cut by 6 bases and J by 5 bases, with 15 bases left in between. Here the CDR3 reads CASSPGQILDTQYF. In DNA form, the CDR3 reads TGTGCCAGCAGTCCCGGGCAGATATTAGATACGCAGTATTTT.

V usage is TRBV12-3 or TRBV12-4 and J usage is TRBJ2-3; TRBD2 aligns across 14 bases. This CDR3 is 16 amino acids long. The V gene end was trimmed by 7 bases and the J gene end by 1 base; junction bases not matched to a gene: 4. The CDR3 protein is CASTRGLAGGTDTQYF. The CDR3 nucleotides are TGTGCCAGCACCCGGGGACTAGCGGGGGGCACAGATACGCAGTATTTT.

The chain employs TRBV12-3 or TRBV12-4 and TRBJ1-4; 7 bases line up with TRBD1. Unmatched junction bases numbered 5, after V lost 5 bases and J lost 8 bases. The CDR3 runs to 13 residues. In DNA form, the CDR3 reads TGTGCCAGCAGTCAACAGGGGCGGGAAAAACTGTTTTTT. It is translated as CASSQQGREKLFF.

The genes are TRBV7-6 and TRBJ1-4; tentative D call: TRBD1 (5 bases). Trimming took 5 bases from V and 8 from J, leaving 18 bases between them. The CDR3 has 15 residues. Germline assignment: CDR1 SGHVS and CDR2 FNYEAQ. The CDR3 bases are TGTGCCAGCAGCAACCCAGGGCTGGTTACAGAAAAACTGTTTTTT. Protein: CASSNPGLVTEKLFF.

There are many counts of this clonotype. V usage is TRBV6-1 and J usage is TRBJ1-1; 7 bases are a match to TRBD1. CDR3 length equals 13 residues. The trim removed 7 bases at V and 4 bases at J, leaving 6 bases unmatched. CDR1 and CDR2 (germline): MNHNS, SASEGT. CDR3 nucleotides: TGTGCCAGCACTTTCCAGGGGGGCACTGAAGCTTTCTTT. Encoded protein: CASTFQGGTEAFF.

Ten or more counts support this clonotype. This sequence joins TRBV28 and TRBJ2-1; D not resolved. The CDR3 sequence is 12 residues long. V dropped 7 bases and J dropped 6 bases, with 10 bases sitting between them. Germline V gene sequence: CDR1 MDHEN, CDR2 SYDVKM. The CDR3 loop is CASTTRLNEQFF. Written as DNA, the CDR3 is TGTGCCAGCACTACGAGACTCAATGAGCAGTTCTTC.

This clonotype was found a few times. V usage is TRBV19 and J usage is TRBJ1-5; TRBD1 aligns across 7 bases. The CDR3 runs 16 residues. The V segment lost 5 bases and the J segment 0 bases; nucleotides outside the gene matches: 7. CDR1 and CDR2 from the germline V gene are LNHDA and SQIVND (reference sequence). DNA for the CDR3: TGTGCCAGTAGTGCCGGACAGGTCTATAGCAATCAGCCCCAGCATTTT. Protein sequence: CASSAGQVYSNQPQHF.

This clonotype has just a few counts. The rearrangement links TRBV2 to TRBJ2-1, with TRBD2 identical over 7 bases. With 4 bases clipped from V and 4 bases from J, the junction kept 10 bases outside the gene matches. Germline values: CDR1 SNHLY, CDR2 FYNNEI. CDR3 length: 16 amino acids. CDR3 residues: CASSASGTTLYNEQFF. The CDR3 nucleotides read TGTGCCAGCAGTGCTTCCGGGACTACCTTATACAATGAGCAGTTCTTC.

The chain couples TRBV18 to TRBJ2-5, with 8 bases that match TRBD1. CDR3 size: 14 residues. Germline V lookup: CDR1 KGHSH, CDR2 LQKENI. V shed 10 bases, J shed 7 bases, and the junction held 14 bases outside the gene matches. CDR3 coding DNA: TGTGCCACCTCCGCTCCAGGGGGCCCCGGGACCCAGTACTTC. Amino acids: CATSAPGGPGTQYF. The full variable domain, its missing parts supplied by reference TRBV18 and TRBJ2-5, is NAGVMQNPRHLVRRRGQEARLRCSPMKGHSHVYWYRQLPEEGLKFMVYLQKENIIDESGMPKERFSAEFPKEGPSILRIQQVVRGDSAAYFCATSAPGGPGTQYFGPGTRLLVL.

Many counts were recorded for this clonotype. The chain is built from TRBV11-2 and TRBJ2-7; weak D call: TRBD1 (5 bases). V lost 3 bases and J lost 2, with 5 bases in between. The germline V gene has CDR1 SGHAT and CDR2 FQNNGV. The CDR3 is 12 amino acids. CDR3 residues: CASSLTAYEQYF. The CDR3 nucleotides read TGTGCCAGCAGCTTGACAGCCTACGAGCAGTACTTC.

This clonotype appeared many times. This rearrangement joins TRBV6-6 to TRBJ2-5; 11 bases agree with TRBD1. The CDR3 extends over 16 amino acids. After removal of 0 bases from V and 6 bases from J, the junction contained 6 bases not matched to a gene. CDR1 is MNHNY, CDR2 SVGAGI, per germline (reference sequence). CDR3 in amino acids: CASSYSGQGARKTQYF. CDR3 nucleotide sequence: TGTGCCAGCAGTTACTCTGGACAGGGGGCTCGAAAGACCCAGTACTTC.

V is TRBV19 and J is TRBJ1-2, with a possible D match to TRBD1 (5 bases). Germline V gives CDR1 LNHDA, CDR2 SQIVND (reference sequence). V shed 10 bases and J shed 4 bases, with 13 bases lying between them. This CDR3 comprises 12 residues. CDR3 sequence (DNA): TGTGCCACTTTGCGGGGGTCCTATGGCTACACCTTC. Residues: CATLRGSYGYTF.

This clonotype has more than one count but fewer than ten. The chain uses TRBV19 and TRBJ1-1; 7 nucleotides align to TRBD1. This CDR3 spans 13 amino acids. Germline V gene sequence: CDR1 LNHDA, CDR2 SQIVND (reference sequence). The trim removed 1 base at V and 11 bases at J, leaving 7 bases unmatched. CDR3 sequence reads: CASSIAKGARAFF. CDR3 bases: TGTGCCAGTAGTATAGCAAAGGGGGCTAGGGCTTTCTTT.

This clonotype has ten or more counts. V gene TRBV30 combines with J gene TRBJ2-3; no reliable D call. V lost 0 bases to trimming and J lost 4 bases, with 11 bases between them. The germline V gene has CDR1 GTSNPN and CDR2 SVGIG (reference sequence). The CDR3 loop spans 14 amino acids. The CDR3 sequence is CAWSVTPSPDTQYF. The DNA of the CDR3 is TGTGCCTGGAGTGTAACCCCCAGCCCAGATACGCAGTATTTT.

This rearrangement joins TRBV12-3 or TRBV12-4 to TRBJ1-5; possibly TRBD1 for D (6 bases). The CDR3 spans 14 residues. V was clipped by 2 bases and J by 5 bases, with 10 bases between them. As DNA, the CDR3 is TGTGCCAGCAGTTTATTAGGGGGGTATCAGCCCCAGCATTTT. This sequence encodes CASSLLGGYQPQHF.

This clonotype has ten or more counts. The rearrangement links TRBV7-8 to TRBJ1-2; D gene unclear. The CDR3 has 12 amino acids. Trimming pared 11 bases from V and 4 bases from J, leaving 14 bases between. Germline V lookup: CDR1 SGHVS, CDR2 FQNEAQ. CDR3 sequence reads: CASQDRLYGYTF. For the CDR3, the DNA is TGTGCCTCGCAGGACCGGCTCTATGGCTACACCTTC.

This clonotype was recorded many times. In DNA, the CDR3 is TGTGCCAGCAGCCCCCAGCGGGGGGCGGCCGAGCAGTACTTC. As protein: CASSPQRGAAEQYF. This rearrangement joins TRBV7-2 to TRBJ2-7; 9 bases line up with TRBD2. Germline trimming cut 5 bases from V and 6 bases from J; bases unmatched to any gene: 8. The CDR3 is made up of 14 amino acids. The germline V gene has CDR1 SGHTA and CDR2 FQGNSA.

The chain joins TRBV29-1 to TRBJ2-1; D ambiguous. Per the germline V gene, CDR1 is SQVTM and CDR2 is ANQGSEA. CDR3 length: 13 amino acids. V was clipped by 0 bases and J by 10 bases, with 13 bases between them. This CDR3 reads CSVEDLLVGEQFF. The CDR3 DNA follows: TGCAGCGTTGAAGATTTGTTGGTAGGAGAGCAGTTCTTC.

This clonotype was detected ten times or more. The rearrangement joins TRBV7-8 to TRBJ2-1; 8 positions match TRBD1. Per the germline V gene, CDR1 is SGHVS and CDR2 is FQNEAQ. The CDR3 sequence is 17 residues long. V shed 5 bases, J shed 0 bases, and the junction held 9 bases outside the gene matches. CDR3 sequence (DNA): TGTGCCAGCAGCGGGGAACAGGGGGAAAGCTCCTACAATGAGCAGTTCTTC. It translates to CASSGEQGESSYNEQFF.

The rearrangement uses TRBV6-4 and TRBJ2-1; 9 bases align to TRBD1. Germline V gives CDR1 MRHNA, CDR2 SNTAGT. CDR3 size: 15 residues. Losses at the gene ends were 3 bases for V and 3 bases for J; bases not matched to a gene: 3. The CDR3 DNA follows: TGTGCCAGCAGTGAAGGGGACAGGGACTACAATGAGCAGTTCTTC. Encoded protein: CASSEGDRDYNEQFF.

Ten or more counts support this clonotype. One end of the junction varies from germline; a read error may be responsible. The genes are TRBV5-5 and TRBJ1-5, with TRBD1 identical over 10 bases. Germline V gene lookup returns CDR1 SGHKS and CDR2 YYEKEE (reference sequence). The CDR3 extends over 14 amino acids. CDR3 in DNA: TGCGCCAGCAGCGCGGGACAGGGGAATCAGCCCCAGCATTTT. It is translated as CASSAGQGNQPQHF.

This clonotype occurred many times. This CDR3 is CSVGPKSTSGSYNEQFF. CDR3 coding DNA: TGCAGCGTTGGCCCGAAGTCGACTAGCGGGTCCTACAATGAGCAGTTCTTC. The chain carries TRBV29-1 and TRBJ2-1; 10 nucleotides match TRBD2. The CDR3 runs 17 residues. Trimming at V came to 4 bases and at J to 1 base, leaving 10 bases not matched to a gene. Germline-derived CDR1 and CDR2 are SQVTM and ANQGSEA.

This clonotype was observed at least ten times. The rearrangement links TRBV7-9 to TRBJ2-7; tentatively, D is TRBD1 or TRBD2 (5 bases each). V lost 5 bases and J lost 1, with 9 bases in between. The CDR3 loop spans 13 amino acids. Germline CDR1 and CDR2: SEHNR and FQNEAQ (reference sequence). The CDR3 loop reads CASSNGGSYEQYF. Written as DNA, the CDR3 is TGTGCCAGCAGCAATGGGGGTTCCTACGAGCAGTACTTC.

This clonotype has a count of ten or more. This chain joins TRBV11-2 and TRBJ1-2; tentative D call: TRBD1 (6 bases). This CDR3 contains 13 residues. V lost 3 bases and J 7 bases, leaving 12 bases between the germline ends. Germline lookup yields CDR1 SGHAT and CDR2 FQNNGV. Here the CDR3 reads CASSFKTGLGYTF. The CDR3 DNA reads as TGTGCCAGCAGCTTCAAGACAGGCCTTGGCTACACCTTC.

Note on this clonotype: A much larger clone lies one base from this, so it may be a read error. The rearrangement links TRBV24-1 to TRBJ1-2; possibly TRBD1 for D (5 bases). This CDR3 has 15 residues. The germline CDR1 and CDR2 sequences are KGHDR and SFDVKD. Trimming shortened V by 5 bases and J by 2 bases, and 14 bases separated the two germline ends. CDR3 amino acids: CATSAPQGGNYGYTF. The CDR3 nucleotides read TGTGCCACCAGTGCACCCCAGGGAGGGAACTATGGCTACACCTTC.

The sample holds many counts of this clonotype. The CDR3 nucleotides read TGTGCCAGCAGTTACAACCAAGAGACCCAGTACTTC. Translation: CASSYNQETQYF. This rearrangement joins TRBV6-2 or TRBV6-3 to TRBJ2-5; D is ambiguous. Trimming removed 2 bases from V and 0 bases from J, with 1 base in between. The V gene's germline CDR1 is MNHEY and CDR2 SVGEGT. This CDR3 is 12 amino acids long.

The chain recombines TRBV11-2 with TRBJ1-1, with 7 bases fitting TRBD1. Germline V gene lookup returns CDR1 SGHAT and CDR2 FQNNGV. J lost 5 bases, V lost 1 base, and 10 bases had no gene match. This CDR3 comprises 16 residues. CDR3 DNA sequence: TGTGCCAGCAGCTTAGTCGCAGGGGGAGGAGGGACTGAAGCTTTCTTT. As protein: CASSLVAGGGGTEAFF.